The 20 T cell receptor beta chains presented below share a single source sample, sequenced in a study of cytotoxic CD8 clonotypes in ibrutinib-treated CLL (dated by TCRdb to the early 2020s). The sample's time point, from its label and the paper: approximately 25 months on ibrutinib. The library was made by the immunoSEQ multiplex PCR assay. Held by TCRdb, this immuneACCESS table contains in-frame sequences only and omits some clones. Under half of the omission traces to an unresolved V gene where checked; the cause of the rest is unknown. The sample table records about 250,000 clones; 70% of these occur just once. The leading ten clones occupy just over 15% of the sample. The sequenced sample was PBMCs, obtained after 24 months of ibrutinib treatment. These TCRs come from a human donor with chronic lymphocytic leukemia.

The V call is TRBV20-1, the J call TRBJ1-2, with a possible D match to TRBD1 (5 bases). Trimming took off 3 bases at V and 6 bases at J, with 8 bases between the two ends. This CDR3 contains 11 residues. Per germline, CDR1 DFQATT and CDR2 SNEGSKA (reference sequence). Here the CDR3 reads CSASMGDGYTF. DNA for the CDR3: TGCAGTGCTAGTATGGGGGATGGCTACACCTTC.

This clone has more than one count but fewer than ten. The chain joins TRBV9 to TRBJ1-5, with 7 bases matching TRBD1. This CDR3 region has 14 residues. Losses at the gene ends were 0 bases for V and 7 bases for J; bases not matched to a gene: 4. CDR1 SGDLS and CDR2 YYNGEE come from the germline V gene. CDR3: CASSVEGGAQPQHF. The CDR3 nucleotides read TGTGCCAGCAGCGTAGAAGGGGGCGCCCAGCCCCAGCATTTT.

As for this clone: A clone one base away is much larger, so this may be a read error. The sample contains more than one DNA sequence encoding this CDR3. The gene calls are TRBV5-6 and TRBJ2-1; possibly TRBD1 for D (5 bases). Trimming removed 2 bases from V and 5 bases from J, with 5 bases in between. This CDR3 is 12 amino acids long. Germline V gene lookup returns CDR1 SGHDT and CDR2 YYEEEE. DNA of the CDR3: TGTGCCAGCAGCTTAGGGGACAATGAGCAGTTCTTC. This encodes CASSLGDNEQFF.

This clone was seen only once. The rearrangement uses TRBV6-5 and TRBJ2-1; D remains ambiguous. The germline gives CDR1 MNHEY, CDR2 SVGAGI. This CDR3 spans 13 amino acids. Trimming took off 2 bases at V and 7 bases at J, with 9 bases between the two ends. The DNA of the CDR3 is TGTGCCAGCAGTTACCCGAATGAGAATGAGCAGTTCTTC. It is translated as CASSYPNENEQFF.

This clone was counted a single time. J is TRBJ1-2 and V is TRBV5-1, with D perhaps matching TRBD1 (6 bases). The length of the CDR3 is 14 residues. Trimming stripped 0 bases from V and 6 bases from J, with 12 bases between. Per germline, CDR1 SGHRS and CDR2 YFSETQ. CDR3 region: CASSLVPGADGYTF. CDR3 nucleotide sequence: TGCGCCAGCAGCTTGGTTCCGGGGGCGGATGGCTACACCTTC.

This chain connects TRBV11-3 to TRBJ2-2; D is unresolved. V lost 0 bases and J 0 bases, leaving 5 bases between the germline ends. The CDR3 runs 15 residues. From germline, CDR1 is SGHNT and CDR2 YENEEA. This CDR3 is CASSLDTSNTGELFF. The CDR3 DNA reads as TGTGCCAGCAGCTTAGACACATCGAACACCGGGGAGCTGTTTTTT. The entire variable domain, with the rest obtained from reference TRBV11-3 and TRBJ2-2, is as follows: EAGVVQSPRYKIIEKKQPVAFWCNPISGHNTLYWYLQNLGQGPELLIRYENEEAVDDSQLPKDRFSAERLKGVDSTLKIQPAELGDSAVYLCASSLDTSNTGELFFGEGSRLTVL.

The rearrangement links TRBV19 to TRBJ2-1; 9 bases fit TRBD2. This CDR3 region has 14 residues. Germline V gene data show CDR1 as LNHDA and CDR2 as SQIVND (reference sequence). Germline trimming cut 5 bases from V and 10 bases from J; bases unmatched to any gene: 9. This CDR3 is CASSGAGGGYEQFF. The CDR3 nucleotides read TGTGCCAGTAGTGGAGCGGGAGGAGGGTACGAGCAGTTCTTC.

This chain uses TRBV7-8 with TRBJ2-1; 7 bases map to TRBD2. CDR3 length equals 16 residues. Germline CDR1 is SGHVS and CDR2 is FQNEAQ. The V segment lost 4 bases and the J segment 11 bases; nucleotides outside the gene matches: 17. CDR3 residues: CASSYAAGTTNIKQFF. The CDR3 nucleotides read TGTGCCAGCAGCTACGCTGCCGGGACTACAAATATTAAGCAGTTCTTC.

The rearrangement links TRBV4-2 to TRBJ2-4, with 8 bases aligning to TRBD1. V lost 4 bases and J lost 8; bases outside the gene matches: 7. Germline loops: CDR1 LGHNA, CDR2 YNFKEQ. CDR3 size: 14 residues. CDR3 loop: CASSRTTGEDIQYF. CDR3 sequence (DNA): TGTGCCAGCAGCCGGACGACAGGGGAAGACATTCAGTACTTC.

The CDR3 coding sequence is TGTGCCAGTAGGACGGACAGGGGGAATGAAAAACTGTTTTTT. As protein: CASRTDRGNEKLFF. This sequence joins TRBV19 and TRBJ1-4; 10 bases agree with TRBD1. The CDR3 sequence is 14 residues long. The V and J ends lost 6 bases and 5 bases, in that order; junction bases with no gene match: 3. Germline V CDR1 and CDR2: LNHDA, SQIVND (reference sequence).

This clone was counted between two and nine times. This chain connects TRBV30 to TRBJ1-1, with a possible D match to TRBD1 (5 bases). Trimming pared 0 bases from V and 11 bases from J, leaving 10 bases between. The germline gives CDR1 GTSNPN, CDR2 SVGIG (reference sequence). This CDR3 has 11 residues. As DNA, the CDR3 is TGTGCCTGGAGTGTGGGGCTAGGGGCTTTCTTT. It encodes CAWSVGLGAFF. Using reference TRBV30 and TRBJ1-1 for the parts outside the CDR3, the full variable domain is SQTIHQWPATLVQPVGSPLSLECTVEGTSNPNLYWYRQAAGRGLQLLFYSVGIGQISSEVPQNLSASRPQDRQFILSSKKLLLSDSGFYLCAWSVGLGAFFGQGTRLTVV.

In its sample, this clone was seen a few times. The J gene is TRBJ2-7, the V gene TRBV9; 9 bases align to TRBD2. Germline CDR1 SGDLS, CDR2 YYNGEE. The CDR3 extends over 16 amino acids. J was trimmed by 1 base and V by 0 bases; bases with no gene match: 5. The CDR3 is CASSVGRLAGSYEQYF. The CDR3 DNA follows: TGTGCCAGCAGCGTAGGTCGCCTAGCGGGATCCTACGAGCAGTACTTC.

V and J are TRBV27 and TRBJ2-2; 7 bases match TRBD1. V shed 5 bases and J 4 bases; nucleotides not matched to a gene: 7. The CDR3 is 15 residues long. Germline CDR1 is MNHEY and CDR2 is SMNVEV (reference sequence). CDR3 DNA sequence: TGTGCCAGCAGTCCCCGGACAGGACTCACCGGGGAGCTGTTTTTT. Amino acids: CASSPRTGLTGELFF.

The DNA of the CDR3 is TGCGCCAGCAGCCAAGAAGGGCCGCGGGGGGGGAAGCATTTT. Encoded protein: CASSQEGPRGGKHF. The chain uses TRBV4-1 and TRBJ1-5, with a weak D call TRBD1 (5 bases). V was shortened by 0 bases and J by 14 bases, with 17 bases between the two germline ends. Germline V gene lookup returns CDR1 MGHRA and CDR2 YSYEKL. The CDR3 runs to 14 residues.

The chain links TRBV6-4 to TRBJ2-1, with TRBD1 matching 7 bases. V dropped 3 bases and J dropped 5; count of bases not matched to a gene: 7. The CDR3 contains 15 residues. The germline CDR1 and CDR2 sequences are MRHNA and SNTAGT. CDR3 sequence reads: CASSERGQVDNEQFF. The CDR3 nucleotides read TGTGCCAGCAGTGAGAGAGGACAGGTGGACAATGAGCAGTTCTTC.

A few counts support this clone. This chain connects TRBV19 to TRBJ2-7, with D possibly TRBD2 on 5 matching bases. V was shortened by 10 bases and J by 5 bases, with 12 bases between the two germline ends. The CDR3 contains 11 residues. Germline values: CDR1 LNHDA, CDR2 SQIVND (reference sequence). CDR3 DNA sequence: TGTGCCACCTCCCCCGGGGACGAGCAGTACTTC. This codes for CATSPGDEQYF.

The chain employs TRBV19 and TRBJ2-7; D is uncertain. Trimming removed 10 bases at V and 3 bases at J, with 13 bases between. The germline gives CDR1 LNHDA, CDR2 SQIVND (reference sequence). CDR3 length equals 12 residues. CDR3 bases: TGTGCCACCAAGGGCCGTGACTACGAGCAGTACTTC. It translates to CATKGRDYEQYF.

This sequence joins TRBV7-8 and TRBJ1-5; D unresolved. The CDR3 totals 15 residues. CDR1 is SGHVS, CDR2 FQNEAQ, per germline. Between the trimmed V and J ends, which lost 5 bases and 1 base, there was a span of 12 bases. The CDR3 DNA reads as TGTGCCAGCAGCCTAGGACCCGGGAGCAATCAGCCCCAGCATTTT. This translates into CASSLGPGSNQPQHF.

In regard to this clone: The sample carries other DNA sequences with the same CDR3. The rearrangement joins TRBV5-1 to TRBJ2-5; D unclear. Trimming left V 2 bases short and J 1 base short, with 6 bases between. The CDR3 is made up of 13 amino acids. Germline V CDR1 and CDR2: SGHRS, YFSETQ. CDR3 DNA: TGCGCCAGCAGCTTAAACAGCCAAGAGACCCAGTACTTC. Its protein is CASSLNSQETQYF.

With regard to this clone: At one boundary the junction diverges from the germline segment, which might be a read error. The V gene is TRBV7-7, the J gene TRBJ2-7; D is unclear. Germline CDR1 reads SSHAT; CDR2 reads FNYEAQ (reference sequence). This CDR3 has 15 amino acids. The CDR3 coding sequence is TGTGCTAGCAGCTTAGAGGTTGCGGCGACCTACGAGCAGTACTTC. The encoded protein is CASSLEVAATYEQYF.